This T cell receptor (beta chain) was captured in a study of T cells in Graves' hyperthyroidism and ophthalmopathy. Amplified regions were TCR beta CDR3 sequences from RNA transcripts. Initially, a first-round RT-PCR of the TCR CDR3 employed the HTBI primer set. A single record per CDR3 protein comes from TCRdb applying MiXCR to the multiplex PCR reads. Of 480,000 or so distinct CDR3 sequences listed, about 15% are singletons. Stable Graves' hyperthyroidism meant no ophthalmopathy progression within 18 months. The sequence was collected from a young woman with Graves' hyperthyroidism. Sequencing was performed on blood.

In DNA, the CDR3 is TGTGCCAGCAGTTTATTATCCGACTGGGCTCAGAACACTGAAGCTTTCTTT. Translation: CASSLLSDWAQNTEAFF. The chain recombines TRBV27 with TRBJ1-1, with unresolved D. Germline CDR1 and CDR2: MNHEY and SMNVEV (reference sequence). V lost 1 base and J lost 1, with 16 bases in between. CDR3 length: 17 amino acids.